This TCR beta chain was retrieved from a study of radiotherapy plus CTLA-4 blockade in lung cancer. About the study: Disease control was present in roughly 29% of patients, and objective responses in approximately 18%.

Clones were read by immunoSEQ multiplex PCR, and TCRdb kept only the in-frame ones, dropping some. There are around 100,000 clones in the sample; 81% occur only once, and roughly 3.5% lies in the top ten. Overall study findings and caveats: Researchers report tumor-derived TCR clones expanding in blood after radiotherapy plus ipilimumab. Early blood T cell clone dynamics, with interferon-beta, were reported to best predict response.

As for this clone: What it binds is not known.

The germline V gene has CDR1 SGHRS and CDR2 YFSETQ. The CDR3 has 15 amino acids. Trimming cost V 4 bases and J 2 bases, with 14 bases left between them. Sequencing was performed on peripheral blood, taken from a patient treated with radiotherapy plus ipilimumab. V gene TRBV5-1 combines with J gene TRBJ2-3; TRBD2 might be the D (5 bases). The sequence came from a human donor with non-small cell lung cancer that progressed on radiotherapy plus ipilimumab. Some clones in this sample may be carry-over from other donors' samples. The CDR3 protein is CASSLKSGFTDTQYF. CDR3 DNA sequence: TGCGCCAGCAGCCTGAAATCGGGGTTCACAGATACGCAGTATTTT. Complete variable domain (other parts from reference TRBV5-1 and TRBJ2-3): KAGVTQTPRYLIKTRGQQVTLSCSPISGHRSVSWYQQTPGQGLQFLFEYFSETQRNKGNFPGRFSGRQFSNSRSEMNVSTLELGDSALYLCASSLKSGFTDTQYFGPGTRLTVL.